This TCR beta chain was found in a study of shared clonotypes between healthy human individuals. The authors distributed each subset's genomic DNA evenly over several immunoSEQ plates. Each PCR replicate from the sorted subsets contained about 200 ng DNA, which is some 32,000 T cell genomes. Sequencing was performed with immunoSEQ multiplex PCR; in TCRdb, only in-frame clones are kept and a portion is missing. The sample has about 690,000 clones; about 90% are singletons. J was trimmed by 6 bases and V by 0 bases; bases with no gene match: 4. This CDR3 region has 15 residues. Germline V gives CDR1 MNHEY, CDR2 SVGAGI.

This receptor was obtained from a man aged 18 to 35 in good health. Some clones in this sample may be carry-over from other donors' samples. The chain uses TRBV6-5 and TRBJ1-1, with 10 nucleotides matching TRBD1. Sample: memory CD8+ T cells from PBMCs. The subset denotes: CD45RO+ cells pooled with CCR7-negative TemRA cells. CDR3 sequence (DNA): TGTGCCAGCAGTTACTCAGGGACAGGGGTTTCTGAAGCTTTCTTT. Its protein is CASSYSGTGVSEAFF.